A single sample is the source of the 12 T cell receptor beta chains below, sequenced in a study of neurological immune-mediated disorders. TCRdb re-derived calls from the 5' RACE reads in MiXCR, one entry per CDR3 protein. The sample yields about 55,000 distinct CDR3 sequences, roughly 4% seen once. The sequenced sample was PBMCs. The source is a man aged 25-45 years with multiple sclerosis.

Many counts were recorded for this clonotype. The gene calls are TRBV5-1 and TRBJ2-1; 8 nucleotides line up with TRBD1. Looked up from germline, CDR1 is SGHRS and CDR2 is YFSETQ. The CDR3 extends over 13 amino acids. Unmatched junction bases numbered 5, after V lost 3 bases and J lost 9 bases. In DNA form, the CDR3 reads TGCGCCAGCAGCTACTCAGGGGGCAGTGAGCAGTTCTTC. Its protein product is CASSYSGGSEQFF.

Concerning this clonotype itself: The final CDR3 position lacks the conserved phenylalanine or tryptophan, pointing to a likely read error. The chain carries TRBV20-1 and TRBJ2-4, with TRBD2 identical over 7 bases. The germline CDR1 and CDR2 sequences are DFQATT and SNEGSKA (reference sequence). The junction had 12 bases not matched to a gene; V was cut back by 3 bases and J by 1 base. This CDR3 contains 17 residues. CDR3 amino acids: CSASPMREGRAKNIQYY. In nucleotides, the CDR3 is TGCAGTGCTAGTCCGATGAGGGAGGGCCGGGCCAAAAACATTCAGTACTAC.

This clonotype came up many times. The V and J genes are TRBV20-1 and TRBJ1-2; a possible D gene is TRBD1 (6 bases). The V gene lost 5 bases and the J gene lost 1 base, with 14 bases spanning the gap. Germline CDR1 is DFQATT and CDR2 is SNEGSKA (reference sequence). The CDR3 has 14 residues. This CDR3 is CSARAGEFNYGYTF. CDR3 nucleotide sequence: TGCAGTGCTCGCGCAGGGGAATTTAACTATGGCTACACCTTC.

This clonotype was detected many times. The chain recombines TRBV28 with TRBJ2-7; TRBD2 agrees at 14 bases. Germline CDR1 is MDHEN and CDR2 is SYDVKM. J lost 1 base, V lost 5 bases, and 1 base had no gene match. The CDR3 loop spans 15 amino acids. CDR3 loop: CASSRLAGGSYEQYF. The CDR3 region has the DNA TGTGCCAGCAGTCGACTAGCGGGGGGGTCCTACGAGCAGTACTTC.

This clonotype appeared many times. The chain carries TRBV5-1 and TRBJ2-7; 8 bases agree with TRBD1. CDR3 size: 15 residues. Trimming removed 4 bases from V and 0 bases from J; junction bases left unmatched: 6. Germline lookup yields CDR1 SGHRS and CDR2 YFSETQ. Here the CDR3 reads CASSTKDRASYEQYF. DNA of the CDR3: TGCGCCAGCAGCACGAAGGACAGGGCCTCCTACGAGCAGTACTTC.

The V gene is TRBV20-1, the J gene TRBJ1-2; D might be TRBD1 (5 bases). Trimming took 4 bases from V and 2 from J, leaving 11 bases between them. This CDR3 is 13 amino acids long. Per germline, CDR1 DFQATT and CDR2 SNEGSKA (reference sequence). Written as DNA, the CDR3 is TGCAGTGCTATTACCCCAGGGAACTATGGCTACACCTTC. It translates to CSAITPGNYGYTF.

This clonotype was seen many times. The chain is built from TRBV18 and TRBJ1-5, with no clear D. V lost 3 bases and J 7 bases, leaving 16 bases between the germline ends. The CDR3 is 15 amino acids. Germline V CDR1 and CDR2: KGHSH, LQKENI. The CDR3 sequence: CASSPREGSLQPQHF. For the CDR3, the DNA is TGTGCCAGCTCACCGCGGGAGGGTTCCCTACAGCCCCAGCATTTT.

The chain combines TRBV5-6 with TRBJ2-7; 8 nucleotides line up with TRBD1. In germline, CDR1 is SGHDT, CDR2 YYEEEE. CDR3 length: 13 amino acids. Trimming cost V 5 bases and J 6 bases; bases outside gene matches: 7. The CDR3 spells CASSLPGGGEQYF. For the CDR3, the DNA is TGTGCCAGCAGTCTCCCAGGGGGCGGCGAGCAGTACTTC. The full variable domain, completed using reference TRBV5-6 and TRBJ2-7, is DAGVTQSPTHLIKTRGQQVTLRCSPKSGHDTVSWYQQALGQGPQFIFQYYEEEERQRGNFPDRFSGHQFPNYSSELNVNALLLGDSALYLCASSLPGGGEQYFGPGTRLTVT.

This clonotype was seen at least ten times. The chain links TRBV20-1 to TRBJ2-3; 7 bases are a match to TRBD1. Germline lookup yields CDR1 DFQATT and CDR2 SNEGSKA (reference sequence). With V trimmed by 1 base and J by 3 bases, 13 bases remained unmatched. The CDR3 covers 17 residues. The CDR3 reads CSARALQGLSRTDTQYF. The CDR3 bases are TGCAGTGCTAGAGCTTTACAGGGGCTTAGTAGGACAGATACGCAGTATTTT.

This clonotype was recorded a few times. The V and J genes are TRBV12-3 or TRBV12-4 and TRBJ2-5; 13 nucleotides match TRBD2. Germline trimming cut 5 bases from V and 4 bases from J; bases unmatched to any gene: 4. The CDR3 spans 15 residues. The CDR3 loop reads CASSGLAGVGETQYF. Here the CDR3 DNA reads TGTGCCAGCAGTGGACTAGCGGGAGTTGGAGAGACCCAGTACTTC.

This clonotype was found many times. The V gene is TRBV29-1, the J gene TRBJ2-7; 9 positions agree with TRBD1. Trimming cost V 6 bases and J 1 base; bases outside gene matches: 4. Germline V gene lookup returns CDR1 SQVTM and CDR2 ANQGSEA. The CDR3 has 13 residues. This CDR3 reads CSVGTGMSYEQYF. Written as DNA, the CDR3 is TGCAGCGTCGGGACAGGGATGTCCTACGAGCAGTACTTC.

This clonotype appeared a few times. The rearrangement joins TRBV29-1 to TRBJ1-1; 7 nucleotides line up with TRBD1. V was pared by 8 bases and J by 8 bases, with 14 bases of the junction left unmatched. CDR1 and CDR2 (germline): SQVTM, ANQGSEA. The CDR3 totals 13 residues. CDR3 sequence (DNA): TGCAGCTCATTGGGTCGACAGGGCCTCGAAGCTTTCTTT. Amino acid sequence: CSSLGRQGLEAFF.